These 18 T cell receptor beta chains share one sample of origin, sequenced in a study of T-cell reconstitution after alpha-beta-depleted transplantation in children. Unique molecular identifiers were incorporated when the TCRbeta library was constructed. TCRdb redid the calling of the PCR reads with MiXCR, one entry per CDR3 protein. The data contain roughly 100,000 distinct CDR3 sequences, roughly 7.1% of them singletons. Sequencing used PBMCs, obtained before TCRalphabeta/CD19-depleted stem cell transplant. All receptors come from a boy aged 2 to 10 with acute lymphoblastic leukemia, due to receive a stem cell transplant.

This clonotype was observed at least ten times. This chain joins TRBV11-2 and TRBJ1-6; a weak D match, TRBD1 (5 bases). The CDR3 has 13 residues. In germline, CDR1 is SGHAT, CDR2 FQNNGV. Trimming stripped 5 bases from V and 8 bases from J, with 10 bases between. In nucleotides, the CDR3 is TGTGCCAGCAGCCCGGGGACGGATTCACCCCTCCACTTT. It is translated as CASSPGTDSPLHF.

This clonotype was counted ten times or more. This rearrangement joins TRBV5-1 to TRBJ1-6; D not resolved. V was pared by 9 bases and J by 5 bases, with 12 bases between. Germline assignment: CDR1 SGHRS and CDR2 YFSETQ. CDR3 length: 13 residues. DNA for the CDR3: TGCGCCACAAGGGAGGCTGATAATTCACCCCTCCACTTT. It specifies CATREADNSPLHF.

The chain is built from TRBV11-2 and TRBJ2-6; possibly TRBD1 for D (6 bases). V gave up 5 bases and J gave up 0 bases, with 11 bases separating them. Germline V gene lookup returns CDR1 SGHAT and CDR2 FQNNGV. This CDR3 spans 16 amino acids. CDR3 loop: CASSQTGASGANVLTF. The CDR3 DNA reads TGTGCCAGCAGCCAGACAGGTGCCTCTGGGGCCAACGTCCTGACTTTC.

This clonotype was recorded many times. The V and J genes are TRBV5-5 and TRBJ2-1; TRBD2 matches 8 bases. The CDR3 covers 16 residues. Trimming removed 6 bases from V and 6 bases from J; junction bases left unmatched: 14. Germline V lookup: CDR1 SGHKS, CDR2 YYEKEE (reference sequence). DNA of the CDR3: TGTGCCAGCATTTCCCTGCCGGGACTAGGCTTCAATGAGCAGTTCTTC. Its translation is CASISLPGLGFNEQFF.

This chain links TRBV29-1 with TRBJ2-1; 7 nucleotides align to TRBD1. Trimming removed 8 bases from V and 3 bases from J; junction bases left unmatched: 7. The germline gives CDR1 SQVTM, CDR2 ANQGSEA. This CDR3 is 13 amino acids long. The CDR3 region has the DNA TGCAGCCTAGGGACAGCGGACTACAATGAGCAGTTCTTC. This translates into CSLGTADYNEQFF.

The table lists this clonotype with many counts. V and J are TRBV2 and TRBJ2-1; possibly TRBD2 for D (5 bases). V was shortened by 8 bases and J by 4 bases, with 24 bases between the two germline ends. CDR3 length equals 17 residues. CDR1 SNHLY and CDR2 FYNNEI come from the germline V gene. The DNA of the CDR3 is TGTGCCAGCCTCTCGGGCACACCACGAGGGTTTTACAATGAGCAGTTCTTC. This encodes CASLSGTPRGFYNEQFF.

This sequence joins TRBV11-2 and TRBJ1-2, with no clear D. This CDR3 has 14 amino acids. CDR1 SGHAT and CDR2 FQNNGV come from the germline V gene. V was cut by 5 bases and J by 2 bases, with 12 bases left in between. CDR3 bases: TGTGCCAGCAGCCGTACCCAGCCCAACTATGGCTACACCTTC. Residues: CASSRTQPNYGYTF.

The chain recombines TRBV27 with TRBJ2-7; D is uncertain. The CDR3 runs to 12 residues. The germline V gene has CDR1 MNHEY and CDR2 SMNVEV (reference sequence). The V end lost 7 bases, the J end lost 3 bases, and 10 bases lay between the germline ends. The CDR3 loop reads CASTLPYYEQYF. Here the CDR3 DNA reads TGTGCCAGCACCCTTCCTTACTACGAGCAGTACTTC.

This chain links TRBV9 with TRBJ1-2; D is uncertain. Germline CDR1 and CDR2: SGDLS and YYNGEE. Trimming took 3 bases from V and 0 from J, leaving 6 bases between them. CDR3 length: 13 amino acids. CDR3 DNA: TGTGCCAGCAGCGCCCCCGCTAACTATGGCTACACCTTC. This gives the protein CASSAPANYGYTF.

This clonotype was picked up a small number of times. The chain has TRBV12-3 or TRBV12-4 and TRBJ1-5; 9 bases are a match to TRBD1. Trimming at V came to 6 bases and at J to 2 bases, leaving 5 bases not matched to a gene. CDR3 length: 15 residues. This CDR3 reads CASRETGGGNQPQHF. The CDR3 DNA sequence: TGTGCCAGCAGGGAGACAGGGGGAGGCAATCAGCCCCAGCATTTT.

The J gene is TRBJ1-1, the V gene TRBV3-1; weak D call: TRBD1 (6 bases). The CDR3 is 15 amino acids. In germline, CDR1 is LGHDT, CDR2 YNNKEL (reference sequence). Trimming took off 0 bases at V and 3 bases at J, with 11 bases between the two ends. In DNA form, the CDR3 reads TGTGCCAGCAGCCAAGATAGCAGGGGCGACACTGAAGCTTTCTTT. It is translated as CASSQDSRGDTEAFF. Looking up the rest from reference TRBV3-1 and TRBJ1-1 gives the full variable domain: DTAVSQTPKYLVTQMGNDKSIKCEQNLGHDTMYWYKQDSKKFLKIMFSYNNKELIINETVPNRFSPKSPDKAHLNLHINSLELGDSAVYFCASSQDSRGDTEAFFGQGTRLTVV.

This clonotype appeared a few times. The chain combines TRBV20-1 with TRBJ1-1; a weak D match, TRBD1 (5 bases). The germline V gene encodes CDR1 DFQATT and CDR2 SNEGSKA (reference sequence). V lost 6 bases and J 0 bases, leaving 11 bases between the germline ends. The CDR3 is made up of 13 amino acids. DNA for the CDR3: TGCAGTGCGCATGGGGCCATGAACACTGAAGCTTTCTTT. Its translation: CSAHGAMNTEAFF.

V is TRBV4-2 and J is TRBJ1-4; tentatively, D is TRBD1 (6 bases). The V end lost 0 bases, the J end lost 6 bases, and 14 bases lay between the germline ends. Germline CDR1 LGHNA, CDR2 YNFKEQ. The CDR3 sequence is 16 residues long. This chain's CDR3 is CASSQEFRRGDEKLFF. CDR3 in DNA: TGTGCCAGCAGCCAAGAATTTCGCAGGGGAGATGAAAAACTGTTTTTT.

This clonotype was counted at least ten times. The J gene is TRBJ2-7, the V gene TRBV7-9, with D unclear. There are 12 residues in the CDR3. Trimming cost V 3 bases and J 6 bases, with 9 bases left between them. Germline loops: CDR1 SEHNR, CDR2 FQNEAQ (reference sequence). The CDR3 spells CASSFDLGEQYF. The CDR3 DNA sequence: TGTGCCAGCAGCTTCGACCTTGGCGAGCAGTACTTC.

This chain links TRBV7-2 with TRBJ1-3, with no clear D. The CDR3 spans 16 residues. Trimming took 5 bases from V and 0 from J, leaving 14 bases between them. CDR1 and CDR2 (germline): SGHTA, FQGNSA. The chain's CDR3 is CASSGAGVGSGNTIYF. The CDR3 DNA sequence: TGTGCCAGCAGCGGAGCCGGGGTCGGCTCTGGAAACACCATATATTTT.

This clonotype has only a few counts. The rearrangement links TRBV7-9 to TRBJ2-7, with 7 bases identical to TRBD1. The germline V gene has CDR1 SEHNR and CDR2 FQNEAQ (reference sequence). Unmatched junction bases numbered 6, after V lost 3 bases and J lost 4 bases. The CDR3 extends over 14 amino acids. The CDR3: CASSFRDRKYEQYF. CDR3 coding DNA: TGTGCCAGCAGCTTCCGGGACAGAAAATACGAGCAGTACTTC.

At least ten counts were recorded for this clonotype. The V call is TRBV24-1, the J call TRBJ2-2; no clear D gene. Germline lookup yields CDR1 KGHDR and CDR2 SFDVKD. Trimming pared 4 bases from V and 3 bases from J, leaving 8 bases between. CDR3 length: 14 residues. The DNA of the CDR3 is TGTGCCACCAGTGACCCATGGGACACCGGGGAGCTGTTTTTT. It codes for CATSDPWDTGELFF.

CDR3 sequence reads: CASSRTGVAYNTEAFF. CDR3 DNA: TGTGCCAGCAGCCGTACAGGGGTGGCCTACAACACTGAAGCTTTCTTT. V and J are TRBV7-2 and TRBJ1-1, with 7 bases fitting TRBD1. CDR3 length: 16 residues. Trimming took 5 bases from V and 2 from J; bases not matched to a gene: 11. Germline V gives CDR1 SGHTA, CDR2 FQGNSA.